What follows are 24 T cell receptor beta chains derived from one specimen sequenced in a study of identical twins. TCRdb reanalysed the 5' RACE reads using MiXCR and keeps one entry per CDR3 protein. The table has 350,000 or so distinct CDR3 sequences, 9% to 15% seen once. These same data were also listed under a study on yellow fever vaccine responses in identical twins.

The sequenced material came from CD8+ T cells sorted from blood. These receptors were obtained from a woman in her late teens or twenties in good health.

This clonotype was found a few times. J is TRBJ2-1 and V is TRBV27, with 8 bases that match TRBD2. The CDR3 runs to 15 residues. Trimming removed 5 bases from V and 4 bases from J; junction bases left unmatched: 7. Germline values: CDR1 MNHEY, CDR2 SMNVEV (reference sequence). The DNA for the CDR3 is TGTGCCAGCAGTATCGGGACTAGAGAGTACAATGAGCAGTTCTTC. Its protein product is CASSIGTREYNEQFF.

This clonotype was picked up many times. The chain is built from TRBV6-5 and TRBJ1-2; D ambiguous. Germline V gene sequence: CDR1 MNHEY, CDR2 SVGAGI. With 2 bases removed from V and 3 bases from J, the gap between germline ends came to 19 bases. The CDR3 consists of 17 residues. DNA for the CDR3: TGTGCCAGCAGTTACGGGCTGGACTACCCACGGGACTATGGCTACACCTTC. It encodes CASSYGLDYPRDYGYTF.

This clonotype was counted a few times. V is TRBV13 and J is TRBJ2-1; D ambiguous. Germline CDR1 and CDR2: PRHDT and FYEKMQ (reference sequence). This CDR3 region has 15 residues. The germline V and J ends were trimmed by 0 bases and 5 bases, with 11 bases remaining between them. The CDR3 is CASSLGAPGNNEQFF. In DNA, the CDR3 is TGTGCCAGCAGCTTAGGAGCCCCCGGTAACAATGAGCAGTTCTTC.

The chain is built from TRBV4-1 and TRBJ2-1; a possible D gene is TRBD1 (5 bases). Per the germline V gene, CDR1 is MGHRA and CDR2 is YSYEKL. V was clipped by 1 base and J by 10 bases, with 14 bases between them. The CDR3 loop spans 14 amino acids. CDR3 nucleotide sequence: TGCGCCAGCAGCCAAGGGGGCGCGCCCGCCGAGCAGTTCTTC. The encoded protein is CASSQGGAPAEQFF.

This clonotype was counted between two and nine times. The chain joins TRBV6-1 to TRBJ1-1; the D is unclear. Germline V gene data show CDR1 as MNHNS and CDR2 as SASEGT. V was clipped by 1 base and J by 0 bases, with 9 bases between them. The CDR3 extends over 15 amino acids. CDR3 in DNA: TGTGCCAGCAGTGAAGGCATGGTCCTGAACACTGAAGCTTTCTTT. Its translation is CASSEGMVLNTEAFF.

At least ten counts were recorded for this clonotype. This chain joins TRBV28 and TRBJ2-7; the D is unclear. V gave up 3 bases and J gave up 2 bases, with 11 bases separating them. There are 14 residues in the CDR3. CDR1 MDHEN and CDR2 SYDVKM come from the germline V gene. Here the CDR3 reads CASSLAQVTYEQYF. As DNA, the CDR3 is TGTGCCAGCAGTTTGGCGCAGGTTACCTACGAGCAGTACTTC.

This clonotype was detected a few times. V usage is TRBV6-1 and J usage is TRBJ2-5; no clear D. Germline V gene lookup returns CDR1 MNHNS and CDR2 SASEGT. Trimming cost V 4 bases and J 6 bases, with 12 bases left between them. The CDR3 consists of 13 residues. The CDR3 here is CASSAGVVQTQYF. For the CDR3, the DNA is TGTGCCAGCAGTGCAGGAGTGGTACAGACCCAGTACTTC.

This clonotype showed up just a few times. The chain combines TRBV27 with TRBJ2-5; TRBD2 aligns across 8 bases. The CDR3 consists of 15 residues. Trimming at V came to 2 bases and at J to 5 bases, leaving 7 bases not matched to a gene. The germline V gene has CDR1 MNHEY and CDR2 SMNVEV (reference sequence). The CDR3 spells CASSLGGGRIETQYF. The CDR3 nucleotides read TGTGCCAGCAGTTTAGGCGGGGGGCGGATTGAGACCCAGTACTTC.

This clonotype turned up a few times. This chain links TRBV6-1 with TRBJ2-1, with D possibly called TRBD1 or TRBD2 (6 bases each). The CDR3 sequence is 17 residues long. Germline CDR1 reads MNHNS; CDR2 reads SASEGT. Trimming took 0 bases from V and 10 from J, leaving 22 bases between them. DNA of the CDR3: TGTGCCAGCAGTGAAGCGCGGGATGATTGGCAAAGGGGGGAGCAGTTCTTC. Its translation is CASSEARDDWQRGEQFF.

This clonotype was found a few times. This chain joins TRBV6-1 and TRBJ1-2, with TRBD1 matching 7 bases. Trimming removed 7 bases from V and 4 bases from J; junction bases left unmatched: 12. CDR3 size: 15 residues. CDR1 is MNHNS and CDR2 is SASEGT in the germline V gene. Written as DNA, the CDR3 is TGTGCCAGCAAAAACGTTTGGGACAGCGGCTATGGCTACACCTTC. It specifies CASKNVWDSGYGYTF.

The chain uses TRBV25-1 and TRBJ1-4, with unresolved D. V was trimmed by 1 base and J by 1 base, leaving 7 bases between them. The germline V gene encodes CDR1 MGHDK and CDR2 SYGVNS. This CDR3 has 15 residues. The CDR3 region has the DNA TGTGCCAGCAGTGAATCGAGGGTAACTAATGAAAAACTGTTTTTT. Translating gives CASSESRVTNEKLFF.

The V and J genes are TRBV7-6 and TRBJ2-7; D remains ambiguous. CDR3 length equals 14 residues. Germline V lookup: CDR1 SGHVS, CDR2 FNYEAQ. Trimming cost V 5 bases and J 3 bases, with 14 bases left between them. CDR3 in amino acids: CASSLRLESYEQYF. As DNA, the CDR3 is TGTGCCAGCAGCCTGAGGCTAGAGAGCTACGAGCAGTACTTC.

This clonotype was observed a few times. The genes are TRBV11-2 and TRBJ2-3; tentative D call: TRBD2 (6 bases). The germline V and J ends were trimmed by 1 base and 0 bases, with 11 bases remaining between them. The germline V gene has CDR1 SGHAT and CDR2 FQNNGV. The CDR3 totals 16 residues. The CDR3 loop is CASSLGGSGSTDTQYF. The CDR3 DNA follows: TGTGCCAGCAGCTTAGGGGGCAGCGGGAGCACAGATACGCAGTATTTT.

The gene calls are TRBV6-1 and TRBJ2-3; 9 nucleotides align to TRBD2. Trimming removed 3 bases from V and 3 bases from J; junction bases left unmatched: 10. CDR3 size: 17 residues. Germline assignment: CDR1 MNHNS and CDR2 SASEGT. CDR3 coding DNA: TGTGCCAGCAGTGATGGTAGCGGGGGACCGGAGACAGATACGCAGTATTTT. Its translation: CASSDGSGGPETDTQYF.

This clonotype has ten or more counts. The chain employs TRBV20-1 and TRBJ2-1; 7 nucleotides agree with TRBD1. V lost 3 bases and J lost 4; bases outside the gene matches: 9. The CDR3 covers 15 residues. Germline assignment: CDR1 DFQATT and CDR2 SNEGSKA (reference sequence). Written as DNA, the CDR3 is TGCAGTGCTAGCACTGACAGGGAGTCATACAATGAGCAGTTCTTC. Its protein product is CSASTDRESYNEQFF.

This clonotype was counted at least ten times. The chain links TRBV12-3 or TRBV12-4 to TRBJ2-7; no definite D call. The CDR3 runs to 15 residues. Trimming pared 3 bases from V and 6 bases from J, leaving 18 bases between. The CDR3 DNA follows: TGTGCCAGCAGTTTTACACCCCGCCCCTTTAGCGAGCAGTACTTC. Its translation is CASSFTPRPFSEQYF.

J is TRBJ2-6 and V is TRBV20-1; the D is unclear. The CDR3 totals 15 residues. V lost 0 bases to trimming and J lost 1 base, with 7 bases between them. Germline V gives CDR1 DFQATT, CDR2 SNEGSKA (reference sequence). The DNA for the CDR3 is TGCAGTGCTAGAGATTACCAGTCTGGGGCCAACGTCCTGACTTTC. Amino acid sequence: CSARDYQSGANVLTF.

The chain has TRBV12-3 or TRBV12-4 and TRBJ2-7; tentatively, D is TRBD1 or TRBD2 (6 bases each). This CDR3 has 15 residues. Trimming took 4 bases from V and 0 from J, leaving 13 bases between them. The CDR3 bases are TGTGCCAGCAGTTGGTCAGGGGAGGACTCCTACGAGCAGTACTTC. Translation gives CASSWSGEDSYEQYF.

In its sample, this clonotype was seen many times. The chain joins TRBV6-5 to TRBJ2-7; weak D call: TRBD2 (6 bases). V shed 4 bases and J shed 4 bases, with 20 bases lying between them. The CDR3 contains 16 residues. In germline, CDR1 is MNHEY, CDR2 SVGAGI. The CDR3 here is CASSSSGTGAGYEQYF. The CDR3 DNA sequence: TGTGCCAGCAGTTCCTCCGGGACGGGAGCAGGGTACGAGCAGTACTTC.

Turning to this clonotype: A read error may account for a junction end that differs from germline. The chain has TRBV20-1 and TRBJ1-2; 10 bases fit TRBD1. Germline V CDR1 and CDR2: DFQATT, SNEGSKA (reference sequence). The CDR3 spans 15 residues. DNA of the CDR3: TGCAGTCCTAGAGCCAGGACAGGGGGGAGCTATGGCTACACCTTC. It specifies CSPRARTGGSYGYTF.

This chain links TRBV7-9 with TRBJ2-1; no clear D gene. The germline V and J ends were trimmed by 3 bases and 0 bases, with 12 bases remaining between them. Germline loops: CDR1 SEHNR, CDR2 FQNEAQ (reference sequence). The CDR3 totals 16 residues. In DNA form, the CDR3 reads TGTGCCAGCAGCTTCCAGGACCAGAACTCCTACAATGAGCAGTTCTTC. It translates to CASSFQDQNSYNEQFF. Full variable domain (outside the CDR3, taken from reference TRBV7-9 and TRBJ2-1): DTGVSQNPRHKITKRGQNVTFRCDPISEHNRLYWYRQTLGQGPEFLTYFQNEAQLEKSRLLSDRFSAERPKGSFSTLEIQRTEQGDSAMYLCASSFQDQNSYNEQFFGPGTRLTVL.

This clonotype was seen a handful of times. CDR3 region: CASSFGHRQVPDTQYF. DNA for the CDR3: TGTGCCAGCAGCTTCGGGCACCGACAGGTGCCAGATACGCAGTATTTT. V and J are TRBV13 and TRBJ2-3; a possible D gene is TRBD1 (6 bases). The germline gives CDR1 PRHDT, CDR2 FYEKMQ (reference sequence). V lost 3 bases to trimming and J lost 4 bases, with 17 bases between them. The CDR3 extends over 16 amino acids.

The CDR3: CATSEDGQLPSTDTQYF. CDR3 DNA sequence: TGTGCCACCAGTGAGGATGGACAGTTGCCTAGCACAGATACGCAGTATTTT. The chain employs TRBV24-1 and TRBJ2-3; TRBD1 might be the D (6 bases). This CDR3 contains 17 residues. Per the germline V gene, CDR1 is KGHDR and CDR2 is SFDVKD. The V gene lost 4 bases and the J gene lost 0 bases, with 16 bases spanning the gap.

The chain recombines TRBV12-3 or TRBV12-4 with TRBJ1-1, with 7 bases fitting TRBD1. The CDR3 covers 12 residues. Losses at the gene ends were 6 bases for V and 6 bases for J; bases not matched to a gene: 4. The DNA for the CDR3 is TGTGCCAGCAGCCCAAGGGGGCCTGAAGCTTTCTTT. Residues: CASSPRGPEAFF.